This T cell receptor (beta chain) was retrieved from a study of T-cell reconstitution after alpha-beta-depleted transplantation in children listed by TCRdb under 2016. Study-level background: Using TCR repertoire profiling, the study followed T-cell immune reconstitution in a quantitative way in children after TCRalphabeta/CD19-depleted allogeneic hematopoietic cell transplantation.

The library relied on PCR. TCRdb shows the sequencer as Illumina HiSeq 2500. Molecular barcoding was employed in the preparation of TCR libraries, with unique molecular identifiers being used to normalize TCRbeta repertoire quantification. TCRdb's own reprocessing of the public reads used fastp at Q25 and MiXCR and kept productive beta chains. Duplicate CDR3 protein sequences are folded into a single record with the most common DNA and genes. Counted in this sample were roughly 100,000 distinct CDR3 sequences; about 6.8% of them appeared once. The top ten constitute about a sixth of the sample. The treatment or condition tag for this specimen amounts to: allogeneic hematopoietic cell transplantation with graft depleted of TCRalphabeta T cells and CD19 B cells. TCRalphabeta/CD19-depleted allogeneic hematopoietic cell grafts were given to the transplant recipients, all of whom were children. On this clonotype: Its antigen is still unknown. Per-base quality was not reported, and no clone a single base away is much larger than it.

What the authors observed across the whole study: Apparently early alphabetaT-cell count recovery about two months after transplant reportedly relied on only several hundred rapidly expanded clones derived from non-depleted graft cells. The high TCRbeta diversity at day 60 in some patients was ascribed to recipient T cells and intrathymic progenitors that had survived conditioning. Over the following months the frequencies of hyperexpanded clones went down, and after one year T-cell counts and TCRbeta diversity were mostly credited to newly produced T cells.

The clonotype originates from a boy aged 2 to 10 with acute lymphoblastic leukemia, due to receive a stem cell transplant. The sample consisted of PBMCs, taken before TCRalphabeta/CD19-depleted stem cell transplant.

The encoded CDR3 is CASSPSGWRTGELFF. The DNA sequence is given as TGTGCCAGCAGTCCCTCAGGGTGGCGCACCGGGGAGCTGTTTTTT. The rearranged chain carries TRBV12-3 or TRBV12-4 and TRBJ2-2, with TRBD1 as a weak D call on 5 bases. V is cut by 5 bases and J by 4 bases, and the space between the germline ends is 14 bases. The CDR3 sequence holds 15 residues, the cysteine and phenylalanine included. Of the read, only the CDR3 DNA is kept; its 45 bases are in frame from base 1.